This is a list of T cell receptor beta chains from one sample in a study of PD-1 blockade in classical Hodgkin lymphoma. TCRdb's table, derived via immunoSEQ multiplex PCR, lists solely in-frame clones and lacks some. The sample contains 30,000 to 45,000 clones, approximately 69% of which appear only once. Source: peripheral blood mononuclear cells (PBMCs), taken before the second cycle of nivolumab. The receptors come from a human donor with classical Hodgkin lymphoma. CDR3s include the opening cysteine and the closing phenylalanine or tryptophan. A D gene is named only where the DNA matches it firmly. Some rows have no size entry. The others give once, few or many, or a class for an expanded clone.

j_call	d_call	clone_size	v_call	cdr3_nt	cdr3_aa
TRBJ1-2	NA	NA	TRBV7-8	TGTGCCAGCATCGAACCCTTAATATGGACGCACTTC	CASIEPLIWTHF
TRBJ2-1	NA	NA	TRBV5-4	TGTGCCAGCAGCATGACCGGGACCTACAATGAGCAGTTCTTC	CASSMTGTYNEQFF
TRBJ2-7	NA	few	TRBV25-1	TGTGCCAGCAGTACAACAGCGACCTACGAGCAGTACTTC	CASSTTATYEQYF
TRBJ2-5	TRBD2	few	TRBV28	TGTGCCAGCAGCGTAGCGGGGATGATGTTTGGGGAGACCCAGTACTTC	CASSVAGMMFGETQYF
TRBJ2-3	NA	few	TRBV28	TGTGCCAGCAGCCGCGGGACACTAAGCACAGATACGCAGTATTTT	CASSRGTLSTDTQYF
TRBJ1-2	NA	NA	TRBV4-3	TGCGCCAGCAGCTTCAGCAGGAACTCTAACTATGGCTACACCTTC	CASSFSRNSNYGYTF
TRBJ1-4	TRBD1	NA	TRBV7-8	TGTGCCAGCAGCTTGGGATTCGGGACAGGGGCGATTGAAAAACTGTTTTTT	CASSLGFGTGAIEKLFF
TRBJ1-5	NA	NA	TRBV21-1	TGTGCCTCTCGGGACAGGGAAATGTATAGCAATCAGCCCCAGCATTTT	CASRDREMYSNQPQHF
TRBJ1-1	NA	NA	TRBV6-6	TGTGCCAGCAGTGCAACAGAGTATGGTGAAGCTTTCTTT	CASSATEYGEAFF
TRBJ2-3	TRBD2	NA	TRBV5-1	TGCGCCAGCAGCCGGGCGACTAGCGGGGGGACAGATACGCAGTATTTT	CASSRATSGGTDTQYF
TRBJ2-7	NA	NA	TRBV6-5	TGTGCCAGCAGTTACTCCGGGCTAGCGAGTACGGAGCAGTACTTC	CASSYSGLASTEQYF
TRBJ2-3	NA	once	TRBV6-1	TGTGCCAGCAGTGAAGTAAGTTGGGGGACGCAAGATACGCAGTATTTT	CASSEVSWGTQDTQYF
TRBJ1-1	NA	NA	TRBV28	TGTGCCAGCAGTTTACCAGGGGTTAACACTGAAGCTTTCTTT	CASSLPGVNTEAFF
TRBJ1-1	NA	NA	TRBV4-1	TGCGCCAGCAGCCAAGTTCCTGAACTCCCGGGCCCGGTGGATGGAATGAACACTGAAGCTTTCTTT	CASSQVPELPGPVDGMNTEAFF
TRBJ2-7	TRBD1	NA	TRBV5-5	TGTGCCAGCAGACAGACAGGGGGAATCGAGCAGTACTTC	CASRQTGGIEQYF
TRBJ2-1	TRBD2	NA	TRBV29-1	TGCAGCGTGGGGGGGACCAATGAGCAGTTCTTC	CSVGGTNEQFF
TRBJ2-7	NA	few	TRBV4-1	TGCGCCAGCAGCCACGGACCAAACTCCTACGAGCAGTACTTC	CASSHGPNSYEQYF
TRBJ2-1	NA	NA	TRBV15	TGTGCCACCAGCCAAGGCACAGGAAGGTCCTACAATGAGCAGTTCTTC	CATSQGTGRSYNEQFF
TRBJ1-2	NA	NA	TRBV28	TGTGCCAGCAGTACGCAATCTAACTATGGCTACACCTTC	CASSTQSNYGYTF
TRBJ2-5	NA	NA	TRBV27	TGTGCCAGCCGCCGAGGGGTACAAGAGACCCAGTACTTC	CASRRGVQETQYF
TRBJ2-1	TRBD2	NA	TRBV9	TGTGCCAGCAGCCCCCGACTAGCGGGGGGCCGAGATGTCTACAATGAGCAGTTCTTC	CASSPRLAGGRDVYNEQFF
TRBJ2-3	NA	NA	TRBV5-1	TGCGCCAGCAGCAAAGGGACGGTTAGCACAGATACGCAGTATTTT	CASSKGTVSTDTQYF
TRBJ2-3	TRBD1	NA	TRBV14	TGTGCCAGCAGCCAAGCGATAGGGGGCGTCAACACAGATACGCAGTATTTT	CASSQAIGGVNTDTQYF
TRBJ2-1	TRBD1	NA	TRBV7-2	TGTGCCAGCAGCGTTATAGGGGGCACCAGTTACAATGAGCAGTTCTTC	CASSVIGGTSYNEQFF
TRBJ2-7	TRBD1	NA	TRBV6-1	TGTGCCAGCAGGCGAGGACAGGGGAACTACGAGCAGTACTTC	CASRRGQGNYEQYF
TRBJ2-3	TRBD2	few	TRBV2	TGTGCCAGCAGTGATCGTAGCGGGAGCTCAGATACGCAGTATTTT	CASSDRSGSSDTQYF
TRBJ2-3	TRBD1	NA	TRBV10-3	TGTGCCATCAGGGGACAGCCCTCAGATACGCAGTATTTT	CAIRGQPSDTQYF
TRBJ2-6	TRBD1	NA	TRBV4-2	TGTGCCAGCAGCCGGGACAGGGGCGTCTCTGGGGCCAACGTCCTGACTTTC	CASSRDRGVSGANVLTF
TRBJ1-5	NA	NA	TRBV6-1	TGTGCCAGCCTGGCGTTCGAGGCTAAAGGGCCCCAGCATTTT	CASLAFEAKGPQHF
TRBJ2-3	TRBD2	few	TRBV4-3	TGCGCCAGCAGCCGATTAGCGGGGGGCCACTACACAGATACGCAGTATTTT	CASSRLAGGHYTDTQYF
TRBJ2-4	TRBD1	medium-sized	TRBV18	TGTGCCAGCTCACCCAAACAGGGTAGACAGGGGGCCAAAAACATTCAGTACTTC	CASSPKQGRQGAKNIQYF
TRBJ1-2	TRBD1	NA	TRBV29-1	TGCAGCGTTGAAGGGACAGGGGGACCTAACTATGGCTACACCTTC	CSVEGTGGPNYGYTF
TRBJ2-7	NA	NA	TRBV4-1	TGCGCCAGCAGCCTTGGACAGTCCGGGGGCTCCTACGAGCAGTACTTC	CASSLGQSGGSYEQYF
TRBJ1-1	NA	NA	TRBV6-5	TGTGCCAGCAGGATAGGAGGATTGAACACTGAAGCTTTCTTT	CASRIGGLNTEAFF
TRBJ2-3	TRBD2	NA	TRBV6-6	TGTGCCAGTCGAATTAGCGGGAGCACAGATACGCAGTATTTT	CASRISGSTDTQYF
TRBJ2-7	TRBD2	NA	TRBV4-1	TGCGCCAGCAGCCAGCCACCGGGACTAGCGGGGGGTGCGAGCTCCTACGAGCAGTACTTC	CASSQPPGLAGGASSYEQYF
TRBJ2-3	NA	few	TRBV6-5	TGTGCCAGCAGTTACTCGTCACTCAGGGATACGCAGTATTTT	CASSYSSLRDTQYF
TRBJ1-2	NA	NA	TRBV6-5	TGTGCCAGCAGTTACGGGACTACGGGCTACACCTTC	CASSYGTTGYTF
TRBJ2-1	NA	NA	TRBV6-1	TGTGCCAGCAGTGAAATCCCTGGCTATTACAATGAGCAGTTCTTC	CASSEIPGYYNEQFF
TRBJ2-7	TRBD1	once	TRBV5-6	TGTGCCAGCAGCCCCAGGGACAGGACGAATTACGAGCAGTACTTC	CASSPRDRTNYEQYF
TRBJ1-1	NA	NA	TRBV30	TGTGCCTGGAGTGTTTTGTCTGAAGCTTTCTTT	CAWSVLSEAFF
TRBJ2-5	TRBD2	NA	TRBV7-9	TGTGCCAGCAGTCTCGGCGGGGGAAGGGAGACCCAGTACTTC	CASSLGGGRETQYF
TRBJ1-2	NA	few	TRBV7-8	TGTGCCAGCAGCTCGGACCCATCGGTCCCTGGCTACACCTTC	CASSSDPSVPGYTF
TRBJ1-1	NA	NA	TRBV6-5	TGTGCCAGCAGCCCACCGGGGGTCGGTGAAGCTTTCTTT	CASSPPGVGEAFF
TRBJ1-3	NA	NA	TRBV30	TGTGCCTGGAAGGGGGGCTCTGGAAACACCATATATTTT	CAWKGGSGNTIYF
TRBJ2-5	TRBD2	NA	TRBV28	TGTGCCAGCAGTCCTGGACTAGCGGGAATCGAGACCCAGTACTTC	CASSPGLAGIETQYF
TRBJ2-1	TRBD2	medium-sized	TRBV7-2	TGTGCCAGCAGCTTATCGACTAGCGTGGGTGAGCAGTTCTTC	CASSLSTSVGEQFF
TRBJ1-4	TRBD1	NA	TRBV5-5	TGTGCCAGCAACGGACAGGTCAGGGTGGCTAATGAAAAACTGTTTTTT	CASNGQVRVANEKLFF
TRBJ2-7	NA	NA	TRBV27	TGTGCCAGCAGTTTATTACCCCCGACGGGGATGGGATCCTACGAGCAGTACTTC	CASSLLPPTGMGSYEQYF
TRBJ2-3	NA	NA	TRBV5-1	TGCGCCAGCAGCTTGAATCCTAGACGCACAGATACGCAGTATTTT	CASSLNPRRTDTQYF
TRBJ1-1	TRBD1	once	TRBV7-9	TGTGCCAGCAGCCCCGGGACAGGGGGAACTGGGACTGAAGCTTTCTTT	CASSPGTGGTGTEAFF
TRBJ1-2	NA	NA	TRBV28	TGTGCCAGCGCCCCTCTGAGGTCTGGCTACACCTTC	CASAPLRSGYTF
TRBJ2-3	NA	NA	TRBV7-9	TGTGCCAGCAGCTTCCTTGGTATTACTAGCACAGATACGCAGTATTTT	CASSFLGITSTDTQYF
TRBJ2-3	TRBD2	once	TRBV7-2	TGTGCCAGCAGCTTAGCCGGCGGGGGACGGGCAGATACGCAGTATTTT	CASSLAGGGRADTQYF
TRBJ2-3	NA	NA	TRBV19	TGTGCCAGTAGTATAGGTGGACTGGGGGGCACAGATACGCAGTATTTT	CASSIGGLGGTDTQYF
TRBJ1-1	NA	NA	TRBV11-2	TGTGCCAGCAGTAGTAACAGGGACACTGAAGCTTTCTTT	CASSSNRDTEAFF
TRBJ2-1	TRBD1	NA	TRBV7-9	TGTGCCAGCAGCTTAGTTCGCGGACAGGGGGCGATGATCTACAATGAGCAGTTCTTC	CASSLVRGQGAMIYNEQFF
TRBJ1-3	NA	few	TRBV4-2	TGTGCCAGCAGCCAAGATCAAATTACGGGACGCATCTCTGGAAACACCATATATTTT	CASSQDQITGRISGNTIYF
TRBJ2-5	NA	NA	TRBV4-1	TGCGCCAGCAGCCCCAGCGAGACTCCGGCGTTCTTCCAAGAGACCCAGTACTTC	CASSPSETPAFFQETQYF